Shown below are 32 T cell receptor beta chains from a single sample sequenced in a study of blood T cell repertoires in COVID-19 (dated by TCRdb to 2019 to 2021). The receptor library was made with the immunoSEQ multiplex PCR assay. Held by TCRdb, this immuneACCESS table contains in-frame sequences only and omits some clones. Under half of the omission traces to an unresolved V gene where checked; the cause of the rest is unknown. This sample is represented by roughly 150,000 clones; less than 90% of them were singletons. The top ten constitute about 8.6% of the sample. The sample was PBMCs or T cells enriched from blood (not recorded which). The receptors stem from a woman aged 45-60 years who had recovered from COVID-19.

V is TRBV7-9 and J is TRBJ1-4, with 8 bases fitting TRBD1. CDR1 and CDR2 (germline): SEHNR, FQNEAQ (reference sequence). The CDR3 covers 15 residues. The V and J ends lost 5 bases and 2 bases, in that order; junction bases with no gene match: 4. The CDR3 loop reads CASSQRTGTNEKLFF. CDR3 coding DNA: TGTGCCAGCAGCCAACGGACAGGGACTAATGAAAAACTGTTTTTT.

Here the CDR3 DNA reads TGTGCCACCAGAGAGGGTGTCGTTGCAGATACGCAGTATTTT. Translating gives CATREGVVADTQYF. V gene TRBV24-1 combines with J gene TRBJ2-3; D is perhaps TRBD2 (5 bases). Per germline, CDR1 KGHDR and CDR2 SFDVKD. This CDR3 contains 14 residues. The V end was cut by 7 bases, the J end by 4 bases, with 14 bases between.

The chain's CDR3 is CASSQEVTPYNEQFF. The CDR3 nucleotides read TGTGCCAGCAGCCAAGAGGTGACACCGTACAATGAGCAGTTCTTC. The chain joins TRBV3-1 (or the pseudogene TRBV3-2) to TRBJ2-1; unclear D gene. V shed 0 bases and J shed 4 bases, with 10 bases lying between them. CDR3 size: 15 residues. CDR1 is LGHDT and CDR2 is YNNKEL in the germline V gene (reference sequence).

The chain carries TRBV10-3 and TRBJ2-1; 9 bases fit TRBD1. V lost 10 bases, J lost 9 bases, and 22 bases stayed unmatched. The CDR3 is 17 amino acids. Germline-derived CDR1 and CDR2 are ENHRY and SYGVKD. In DNA, the CDR3 is TGTGCCACCCAATTCCGACCGGGACAGGGAACCCAAGGTGAGCAGTTCTTC. It yields the protein CATQFRPGQGTQGEQFF.

The chain is built from TRBV2 and TRBJ1-2; perhaps TRBD1 as D (5 bases). Trimming stripped 4 bases from V and 7 bases from J, with 10 bases between. Germline V CDR1 and CDR2: SNHLY, FYNNEI. CDR3 length equals 12 residues. CDR3 sequence reads: CASSGRVIGYTF. DNA for the CDR3: TGTGCCAGCAGTGGCAGGGTAATTGGCTACACCTTC.

The chain employs TRBV7-2 and TRBJ1-1, with D possibly matching TRBD1 (6 bases). V was pared by 3 bases and J by 7 bases, with 15 bases between. The CDR3 sequence is 14 residues long. Germline-derived CDR1 and CDR2 are SGHTA and FQGNSA. In DNA, the CDR3 is TGTGCCAGCAGCTTTAAGGGGGGGGCTTTTGAAGCTTTCTTT. The encoded protein is CASSFKGGAFEAFF.

The chain uses TRBV3-1 (or the pseudogene TRBV3-2) and TRBJ1-4; 7 bases fit TRBD1. The junction had 4 bases not matched to a gene; V was cut back by 3 bases and J by 3 bases. The CDR3 contains 15 residues. Germline V gives CDR1 LGHDT, CDR2 YNNKEL (reference sequence). The CDR3 DNA reads as TGTGCCAGCAGCCAGAATACAGGGGCTAATGAAAAACTGTTTTTT. Translation gives CASSQNTGANEKLFF.

The V gene is TRBV19, the J gene TRBJ2-2; D perhaps matches TRBD1 (7 bases). The CDR3 is made up of 17 amino acids. CDR1 is LNHDA and CDR2 is SQIVND in the germline V gene (reference sequence). V was shortened by 3 bases and J by 1 base, with 15 bases between the two germline ends. The CDR3 region has the DNA TGTGCCAGTAGTATCCTCTCCAGGGGGGAGAACACCGGGGAGCTGTTTTTT. It yields the protein CASSILSRGENTGELFF.

The J gene is TRBJ1-6, the V gene TRBV24-1, with D perhaps TRBD1 (5 bases). The germline V gene has CDR1 KGHDR and CDR2 SFDVKD. Between the trimmed V and J ends, which lost 1 base and 5 bases, there was a span of 11 bases. The CDR3 covers 16 residues. The CDR3 DNA follows: TGTGCCACCAGTGATTTACAGGCCTGTCATAATTCACCCCTCCACTTT. Protein product: CATSDLQACHNSPLHF.

The rearrangement joins TRBV7-9 to TRBJ2-3; D may be TRBD2 (5 bases). Trimming took off 2 bases at V and 2 bases at J, with 17 bases between the two ends. The CDR3 runs to 17 residues. Per the germline V gene, CDR1 is SEHNR and CDR2 is FQNEAQ (reference sequence). The CDR3 loop reads CASSLTPPGIFTDTQYF. The CDR3 DNA reads TGTGCCAGCAGCTTAACGCCACCCGGGATATTCACAGATACGCAGTATTTT.

This chain uses TRBV6-5 with TRBJ1-2; TRBD1 matches at 8 bases. The CDR3 spans 12 residues. Germline-derived CDR1 and CDR2 are MNHEY and SVGAGI. V lost 6 bases, J lost 12 bases, and 9 bases stayed unmatched. CDR3 in amino acids: CASSGRTGTDTF. CDR3 coding DNA: TGTGCCAGCAGCGGGAGGACAGGGACAGACACCTTC.

This chain links TRBV2 with TRBJ2-4; D may be TRBD1 (5 bases). V lost 6 bases, J lost 0 bases, and 15 bases lay in between. CDR3 length equals 16 residues. The germline gives CDR1 SNHLY, CDR2 FYNNEI. This CDR3 reads CASSARQGLAKNIQYF. Here the CDR3 DNA reads TGTGCCAGCAGCGCCCGGCAGGGCTTAGCCAAAAACATTCAGTACTTC.

This clone was seen only a few times. The V and J genes are TRBV18 and TRBJ1-1, with a weak D call TRBD1 (6 bases). There are 12 residues in the CDR3. Germline CDR1 KGHSH, CDR2 LQKENI. Trimming removed 4 bases from V and 7 bases from J, with 10 bases in between. The CDR3 region is CASSRGGGEAFF. The CDR3 bases are TGTGCCAGCTCACGGGGAGGGGGTGAAGCTTTCTTT.

The rearrangement uses TRBV29-1 and TRBJ2-1; 8 nucleotides agree with TRBD2. The germline V gene encodes CDR1 SQVTM and CDR2 ANQGSEA. V lost 6 bases and J lost 8; bases outside the gene matches: 6. The CDR3 extends over 12 amino acids. The CDR3: CSVKGLADEQFF. The CDR3 region has the DNA TGCAGCGTGAAAGGACTAGCCGATGAGCAGTTCTTC.

The count of this clone is one. The gene calls are TRBV24-1 and TRBJ1-5; D is possibly TRBD1 (5 bases). V lost 3 bases, J lost 4 bases, and 9 bases lay in between. Per the germline V gene, CDR1 is KGHDR and CDR2 is SFDVKD. There are 14 residues in the CDR3. The chain's CDR3 is CATSDSRTNQPQHF. As DNA, the CDR3 is TGTGCCACCAGTGATAGTCGGACAAATCAGCCCCAGCATTTT.

The chain has TRBV28 and TRBJ1-1; 8 bases are a match to TRBD1. The CDR3 is 14 amino acids. Trimming cost V 6 bases and J 6 bases; bases outside gene matches: 9. Germline V lookup: CDR1 MDHEN, CDR2 SYDVKM. CDR3 DNA: TGTGCCAGCAGGGAGACAGGGGCTTTAGCTGAAGCTTTCTTT. Translation: CASRETGALAEAFF.

This clone was detected a few times. The V call is TRBV29-1, the J call TRBJ2-3, with TRBD1 identical over 10 bases. CDR1 is SQVTM, CDR2 ANQGSEA, per germline. The CDR3 contains 13 residues. Losses at the gene ends were 6 bases for V and 4 bases for J; bases not matched to a gene: 4. CDR3 DNA sequence: TGCAGCGTGGACAGGGGGTTTTCAGATACGCAGTATTTT. As protein: CSVDRGFSDTQYF.

The chain combines TRBV19 with TRBJ2-6, with D hard to call. V lost 3 bases and J 0 bases, leaving 9 bases between the germline ends. Per germline, CDR1 LNHDA and CDR2 SQIVND (reference sequence). This CDR3 comprises 16 residues. The CDR3 DNA follows: TGTGCCAGTAGTATTAAATGGAGCTCTGGGGCCAACGTCCTGACTTTC. Encoded protein: CASSIKWSSGANVLTF.

The chain has TRBV19 and TRBJ1-2; D remains unclear. The germline CDR1 and CDR2 sequences are LNHDA and SQIVND (reference sequence). V lost 4 bases and J 9 bases, leaving 21 bases between the germline ends. The CDR3 spans 15 residues. CDR3 protein: CASSKEDTSSDRYTF. DNA for the CDR3: TGTGCCAGTAGTAAGGAAGACACAAGCTCTGATCGCTACACCTTC.

V and J are TRBV4-2 and TRBJ2-2; D is uncertain. The length of the CDR3 is 15 residues. In germline, CDR1 is LGHNA, CDR2 YNFKEQ. With 6 bases removed from V and 1 base from J, the gap between germline ends came to 12 bases. The CDR3 sequence: CASRTLTENTGELFF. The CDR3 DNA reads as TGTGCCAGCAGAACCTTGACTGAGAACACCGGGGAGCTGTTTTTT.

This clone appeared once. The chain carries TRBV27 and TRBJ1-3; D ambiguous. With 5 bases removed from V and 0 bases from J, the gap between germline ends came to 17 bases. The CDR3 loop spans 17 amino acids. Germline CDR1 reads MNHEY; CDR2 reads SMNVEV (reference sequence). The CDR3 nucleotides are TGTGCCAGCAGTCCCTCTGCGGACGGGGTCTCTGGAAACACCATATATTTT. It codes for CASSPSADGVSGNTIYF.

The genes are TRBV27 and TRBJ2-2, with 7 bases matching TRBD1. From germline, CDR1 is MNHEY and CDR2 SMNVEV (reference sequence). J gave up 7 bases and V 5 bases, and 4 bases lay outside the gene matches. This CDR3 has 13 amino acids. The DNA for the CDR3 is TGTGCCAGCAGTAGACAGGGAATCGGGGAGCTGTTTTTT. It codes for CASSRQGIGELFF.

The V and J genes are TRBV6-5 and TRBJ1-1; 8 bases are shared with TRBD1. CDR3 size: 14 residues. With V trimmed by 5 bases and J by 5 bases, 7 bases remained unmatched. From germline, CDR1 is MNHEY and CDR2 SVGAGI. CDR3 DNA: TGTGCCAGCAGTCCTCAGGGGGCAGGGACTGAAGCTTTCTTT. It specifies CASSPQGAGTEAFF.

Written as DNA, the CDR3 is TGTGCCATCAGGGCGGGCACGGGGAACAATGAAAAACTGTTTTTT. Its protein is CAIRAGTGNNEKLFF. The chain couples TRBV10-3 to TRBJ1-4; D uncertain. CDR3 length: 15 residues. Trimming removed 6 bases from V and 5 bases from J, with 16 bases in between. Per the germline V gene, CDR1 is ENHRY and CDR2 is SYGVKD.

The chain recombines TRBV7-2 with TRBJ1-3; possibly TRBD1 for D (5 bases). This CDR3 comprises 17 residues. Germline CDR1 and CDR2: SGHTA and FQGNSA. V was shortened by 1 base and J by 0 bases, with 13 bases between the two germline ends. DNA for the CDR3: TGTGCCAGCAGCTTAGTCCCACAGGCCATCTCTGGAAACACCATATATTTT. Translation gives CASSLVPQAISGNTIYF.

The gene calls are TRBV12-3 or TRBV12-4 and TRBJ1-1, with 7 bases that match TRBD1. The CDR3 has 13 amino acids. With V trimmed by 5 bases and J by 7 bases, 7 bases remained unmatched. The CDR3 nucleotides read TGTGCCAGCAGTAGTCAGGGGGTGGGTGAAGCTTTCTTT. Translated, it gives CASSSQGVGEAFF.

J is TRBJ2-1 and V is TRBV2, with TRBD2 as a possible D gene (6 bases). V was cut by 7 bases and J by 9 bases, with 19 bases left in between. The CDR3 contains 14 residues. Germline V lookup: CDR1 SNHLY, CDR2 FYNNEI. CDR3 in DNA: TGTGCCAGCACATCAGGGACGGGGGAAAGTGAGCAGTTCTTC. It specifies CASTSGTGESEQFF.

The chain uses TRBV4-1 and TRBJ1-6, with TRBD1 identical over 7 bases. Germline CDR1 and CDR2: MGHRA and YSYEKL. Trimming removed 2 bases from V and 9 bases from J; junction bases left unmatched: 7. This CDR3 is built from 15 residues. In DNA form, the CDR3 reads TGCGCCAGCAGCCAAATAGACAGGGCGAGTTCACCCCTCCACTTT. This sequence encodes CASSQIDRASSPLHF.

The chain employs TRBV19 and TRBJ2-3; 14 positions match TRBD2. Germline CDR1 reads LNHDA; CDR2 reads SQIVND (reference sequence). With V trimmed by 5 bases and J by 4 bases, 5 bases remained unmatched. The CDR3 runs 16 residues. The CDR3 region is CASSSRLAGGPDTQYF. The CDR3 DNA is TGTGCCAGTAGTTCTAGACTAGCGGGGGGGCCAGATACGCAGTATTTT.

The rearrangement joins TRBV5-1 to TRBJ2-7, with TRBD2 matching over 10 bases. Germline CDR1 and CDR2: SGHRS and YFSETQ. J gave up 2 bases and V 3 bases, and 8 bases lay outside the gene matches. The length of the CDR3 is 16 residues. The CDR3 DNA sequence: TGCGCCAGCAGCTCCCGGACTAGCGGTCCTACCTACGAGCAGTACTTC. Translating it yields CASSSRTSGPTYEQYF. Combining the CDR3 with reference TRBV5-1 and TRBJ2-7 gives the whole variable domain KAGVTQTPRYLIKTRGQQVTLSCSPISGHRSVSWYQQTPGQGLQFLFEYFSETQRNKGNFPGRFSGRQFSNSRSEMNVSTLELGDSALYLCASSSRTSGPTYEQYFGPGTRLTVT.

This clone was seen just once. The rearrangement links TRBV5-1 to TRBJ2-2; D perhaps matches TRBD2 (6 bases). The CDR3 loop spans 14 amino acids. The germline CDR1 and CDR2 sequences are SGHRS and YFSETQ. The V gene lost 1 base and the J gene lost 5 bases, with 9 bases spanning the gap. The CDR3 sequence: CASSLTEGTGELFF. DNA for the CDR3: TGCGCCAGCAGCTTGACGGAGGGAACCGGGGAGCTGTTTTTT.

The chain uses TRBV4-1 and TRBJ1-2; 9 nucleotides align to TRBD1. V shed 0 bases, J shed 6 bases, and the junction held 5 bases outside the gene matches. The CDR3 has 15 residues. CDR1 MGHRA and CDR2 YSYEKL come from the germline V gene. The DNA of the CDR3 is TGCGCCAGCAGCCAAGATAGGGGACAGGGCAATGGCTACACCTTC. Translated, it gives CASSQDRGQGNGYTF.